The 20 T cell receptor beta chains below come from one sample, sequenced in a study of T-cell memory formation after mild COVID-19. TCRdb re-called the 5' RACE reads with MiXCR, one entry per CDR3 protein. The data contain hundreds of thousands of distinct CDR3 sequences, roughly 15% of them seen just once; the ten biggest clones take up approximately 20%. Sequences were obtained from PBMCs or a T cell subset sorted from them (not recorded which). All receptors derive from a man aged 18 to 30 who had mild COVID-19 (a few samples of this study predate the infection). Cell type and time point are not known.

CDR3 residues: CASSYSTAGVTDTQYF. The CDR3 coding sequence is TGTGCCAGCAGTTATTCGACAGCGGGGGTCACAGATACGCAGTATTTT. The chain joins TRBV6-5 to TRBJ2-3; 8 nucleotides match TRBD2. V dropped 3 bases and J dropped 2; count of bases not matched to a gene: 7. This CDR3 spans 16 amino acids. Germline values: CDR1 MNHEY, CDR2 SVGAGI.

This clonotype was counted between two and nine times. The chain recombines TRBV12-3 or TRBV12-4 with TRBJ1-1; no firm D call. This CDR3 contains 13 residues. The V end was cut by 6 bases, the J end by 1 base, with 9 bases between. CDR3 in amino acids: CASSRGSNTEAFF. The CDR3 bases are TGTGCCAGCAGCCGGGGATCGAACACTGAAGCTTTCTTT.

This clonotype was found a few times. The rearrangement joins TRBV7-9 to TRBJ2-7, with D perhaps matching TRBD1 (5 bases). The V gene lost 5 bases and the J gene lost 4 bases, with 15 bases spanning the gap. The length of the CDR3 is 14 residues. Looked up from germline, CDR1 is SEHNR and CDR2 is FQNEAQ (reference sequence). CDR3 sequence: CASSPTGRGYEQYV. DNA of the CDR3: TGTGCCAGCAGCCCGACCGGTAGGGGTTACGAGCAGTACGTC.

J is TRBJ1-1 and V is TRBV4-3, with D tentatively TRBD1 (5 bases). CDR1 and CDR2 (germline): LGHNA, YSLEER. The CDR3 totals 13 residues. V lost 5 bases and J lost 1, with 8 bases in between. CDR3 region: CASSATGNTEAFF. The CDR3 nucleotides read TGCGCCAGCAGCGCCACAGGGAACACTGAAGCTTTCTTT.

CDR3 sequence: CASSPGMQGTEAFF. The CDR3 DNA is TGTGCCAGCAGTCCGGGAATGCAGGGCACTGAAGCTTTCTTT. The V and J genes are TRBV27 and TRBJ1-1; D might be TRBD1 (5 bases). The ends were cut back, 5 bases at V and 4 bases at J, with 14 bases in the middle. Germline V gene lookup returns CDR1 MNHEY and CDR2 SMNVEV (reference sequence). This CDR3 is built from 14 residues.

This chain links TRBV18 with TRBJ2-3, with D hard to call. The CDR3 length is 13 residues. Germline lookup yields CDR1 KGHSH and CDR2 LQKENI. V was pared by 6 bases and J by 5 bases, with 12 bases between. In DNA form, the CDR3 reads TGTGCCAGCTCCCCCACCTCGGGAGATACGCAGTATTTT. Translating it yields CASSPTSGDTQYF.

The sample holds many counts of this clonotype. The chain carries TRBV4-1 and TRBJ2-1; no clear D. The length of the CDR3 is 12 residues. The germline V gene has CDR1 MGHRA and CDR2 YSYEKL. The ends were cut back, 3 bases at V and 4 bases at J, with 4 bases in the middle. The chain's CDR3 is CASSHSYNEQFF. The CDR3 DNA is TGCGCCAGCAGCCATAGTTACAATGAGCAGTTCTTC.

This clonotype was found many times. This CDR3 is CASSLEGVQETQYF. CDR3 bases: TGCGCCAGCAGCTTGGAGGGGGTGCAAGAGACCCAGTACTTC. This chain joins TRBV5-1 and TRBJ2-5; tentatively, D is TRBD1 (6 bases). Germline CDR1 is SGHRS and CDR2 is YFSETQ. CDR3 length: 14 residues. V dropped 0 bases and J dropped 2 bases, with 8 bases sitting between them.

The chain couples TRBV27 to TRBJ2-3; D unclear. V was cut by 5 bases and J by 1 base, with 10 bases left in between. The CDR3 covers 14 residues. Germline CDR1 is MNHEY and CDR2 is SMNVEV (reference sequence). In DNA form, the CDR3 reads TGTGCCAGCAGTCATTCCCGGGGCACAGATACGCAGTATTTT. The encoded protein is CASSHSRGTDTQYF.

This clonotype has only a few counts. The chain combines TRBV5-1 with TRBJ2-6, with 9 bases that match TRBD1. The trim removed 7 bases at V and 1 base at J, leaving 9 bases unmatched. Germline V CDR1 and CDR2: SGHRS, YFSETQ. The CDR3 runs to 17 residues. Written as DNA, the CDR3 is TGCGCCAGCCGCCCGGGACAGGGTCTTTCTGGGGCCAACGTCCTGACTTTC. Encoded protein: CASRPGQGLSGANVLTF.

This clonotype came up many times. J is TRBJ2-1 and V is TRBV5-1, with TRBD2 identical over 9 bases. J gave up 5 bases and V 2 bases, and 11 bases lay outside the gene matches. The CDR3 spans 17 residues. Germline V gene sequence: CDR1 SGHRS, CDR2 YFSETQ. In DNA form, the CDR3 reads TGCGCCAGCAGCTTCCCCCTTATGCGGGGGGGCCACAATGAGCAGTTCTTC. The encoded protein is CASSFPLMRGGHNEQFF. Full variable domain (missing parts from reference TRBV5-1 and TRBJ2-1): KAGVTQTPRYLIKTRGQQVTLSCSPISGHRSVSWYQQTPGQGLQFLFEYFSETQRNKGNFPGRFSGRQFSNSRSEMNVSTLELGDSALYLCASSFPLMRGGHNEQFFGPGTRLTVL.

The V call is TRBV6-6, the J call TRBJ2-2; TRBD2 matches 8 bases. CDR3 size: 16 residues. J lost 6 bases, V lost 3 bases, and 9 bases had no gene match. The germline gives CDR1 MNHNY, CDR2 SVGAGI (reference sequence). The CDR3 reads CASSYFGTSNPGELFF. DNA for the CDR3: TGTGCCAGCAGTTATTTCGGGACTAGTAATCCCGGGGAGCTGTTTTTT.

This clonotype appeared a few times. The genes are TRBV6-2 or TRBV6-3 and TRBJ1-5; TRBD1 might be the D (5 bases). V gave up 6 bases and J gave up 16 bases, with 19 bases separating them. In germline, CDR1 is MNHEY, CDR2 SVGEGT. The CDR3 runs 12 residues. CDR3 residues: CASRESGTLEHF. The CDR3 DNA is TGTGCCAGCAGAGAGTCCGGGACCCTCGAACATTTT.

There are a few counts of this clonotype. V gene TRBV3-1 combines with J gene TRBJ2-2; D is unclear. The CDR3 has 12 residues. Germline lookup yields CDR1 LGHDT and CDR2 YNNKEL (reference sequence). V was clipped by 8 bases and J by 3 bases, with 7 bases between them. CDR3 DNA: TGTGCCAGCGGACCTGACACCGGGGAGCTGTTTTTT. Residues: CASGPDTGELFF.

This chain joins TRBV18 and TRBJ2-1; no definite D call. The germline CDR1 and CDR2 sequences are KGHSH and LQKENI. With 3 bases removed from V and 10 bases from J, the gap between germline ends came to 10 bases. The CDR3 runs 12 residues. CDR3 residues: CASSPWAKEQFF. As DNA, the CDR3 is TGTGCCAGCTCACCCTGGGCCAAGGAGCAGTTCTTC.

This chain's CDR3 is CASSYQDSYEKLFF. The CDR3, as DNA: TGTGCCAGCAGTTACCAGGATTCGTATGAAAAACTGTTTTTT. The chain uses TRBV6-6 and TRBJ1-4; no clear D gene. With 2 bases removed from V and 6 bases from J, the gap between germline ends came to 10 bases. CDR1 and CDR2 from the germline V gene are MNHNY and SVGAGI (reference sequence). The CDR3 consists of 14 residues.

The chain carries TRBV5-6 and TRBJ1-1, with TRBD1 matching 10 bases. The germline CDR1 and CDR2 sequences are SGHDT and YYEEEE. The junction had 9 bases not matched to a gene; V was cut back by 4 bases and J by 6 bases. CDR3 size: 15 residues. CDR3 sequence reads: CASSAPRQGAAEAFF. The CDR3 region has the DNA TGTGCCAGCAGCGCACCACGACAGGGGGCGGCTGAAGCTTTCTTT.

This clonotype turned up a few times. CDR3 in amino acids: CASSLGPAPGNTIYF. The CDR3, as DNA: TGTGCCAGCAGCTTAGGGCCCGCTCCCGGAAACACCATATATTTT. The chain joins TRBV7-6 to TRBJ1-3; D is uncertain. This CDR3 has 15 residues. Germline loops: CDR1 SGHVS, CDR2 FNYEAQ. The V gene lost 1 base and the J gene lost 4 bases, with 11 bases spanning the gap.

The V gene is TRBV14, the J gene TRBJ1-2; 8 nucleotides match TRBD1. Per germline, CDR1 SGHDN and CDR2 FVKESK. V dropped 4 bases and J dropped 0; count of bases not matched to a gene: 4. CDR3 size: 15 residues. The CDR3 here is CASSPATGANYGYTF. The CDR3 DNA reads TGTGCCAGCAGCCCAGCGACAGGGGCTAACTATGGCTACACCTTC.

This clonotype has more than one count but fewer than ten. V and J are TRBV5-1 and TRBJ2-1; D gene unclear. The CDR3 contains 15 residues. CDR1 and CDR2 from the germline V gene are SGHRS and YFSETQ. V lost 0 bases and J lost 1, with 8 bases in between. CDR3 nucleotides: TGCGCCAGCAGCTTGGCAGTGGGGTCCTACAATGAGCAGTTCTTC. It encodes CASSLAVGSYNEQFF.